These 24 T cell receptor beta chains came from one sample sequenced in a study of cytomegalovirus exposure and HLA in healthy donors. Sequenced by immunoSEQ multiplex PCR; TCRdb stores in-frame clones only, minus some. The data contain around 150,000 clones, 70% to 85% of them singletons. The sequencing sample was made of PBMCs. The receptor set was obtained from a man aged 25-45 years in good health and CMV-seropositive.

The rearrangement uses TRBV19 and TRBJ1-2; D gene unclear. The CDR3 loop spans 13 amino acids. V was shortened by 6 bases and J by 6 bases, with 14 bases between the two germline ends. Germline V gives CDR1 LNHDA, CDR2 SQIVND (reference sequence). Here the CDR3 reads CASRDRGSDGYTF. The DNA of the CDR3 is TGTGCCAGTAGAGATAGAGGTTCGGATGGCTACACCTTC.

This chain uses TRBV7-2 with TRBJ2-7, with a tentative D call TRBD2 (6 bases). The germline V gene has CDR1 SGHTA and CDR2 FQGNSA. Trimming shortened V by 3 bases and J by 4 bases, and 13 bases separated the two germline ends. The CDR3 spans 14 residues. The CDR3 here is CASSFHRGKYEQYF. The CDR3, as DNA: TGTGCCAGCAGCTTCCATCGGGGGAAATACGAGCAGTACTTC.

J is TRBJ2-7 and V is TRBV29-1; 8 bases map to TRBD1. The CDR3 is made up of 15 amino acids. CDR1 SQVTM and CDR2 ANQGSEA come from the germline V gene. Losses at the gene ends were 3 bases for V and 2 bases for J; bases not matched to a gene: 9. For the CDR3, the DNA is TGCAGCGTTGAGGGTTGGGGGGACAGGACCTACGAGCAGTACTTC. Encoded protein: CSVEGWGDRTYEQYF.

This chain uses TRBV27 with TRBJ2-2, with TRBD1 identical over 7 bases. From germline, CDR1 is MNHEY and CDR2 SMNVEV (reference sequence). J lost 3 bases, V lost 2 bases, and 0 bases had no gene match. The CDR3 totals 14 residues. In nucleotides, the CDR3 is TGTGCCAGCAGTTTAAGGGGGCACACCGGGGAGCTGTTTTTT. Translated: CASSLRGHTGELFF.

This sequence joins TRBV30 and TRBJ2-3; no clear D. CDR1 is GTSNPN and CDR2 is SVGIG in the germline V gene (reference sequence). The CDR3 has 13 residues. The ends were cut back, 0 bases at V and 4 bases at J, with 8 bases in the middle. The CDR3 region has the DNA TGTGCCTGGAGTGTAAGCCTTTCAGATACGCAGTATTTT. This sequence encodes CAWSVSLSDTQYF.

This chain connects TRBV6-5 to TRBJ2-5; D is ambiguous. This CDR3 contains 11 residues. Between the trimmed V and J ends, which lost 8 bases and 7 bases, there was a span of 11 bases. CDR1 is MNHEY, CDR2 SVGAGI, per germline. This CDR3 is CASVGSGTQYF. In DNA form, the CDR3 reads TGTGCCAGCGTGGGCTCTGGGACCCAGTACTTC.

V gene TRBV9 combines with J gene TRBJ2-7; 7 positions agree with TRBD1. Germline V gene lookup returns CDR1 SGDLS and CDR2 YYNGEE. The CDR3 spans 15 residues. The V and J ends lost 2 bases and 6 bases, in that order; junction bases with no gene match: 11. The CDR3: CASSVADRVVGEQYF. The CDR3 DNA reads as TGTGCCAGCAGCGTCGCCGACAGGGTCGTCGGCGAGCAGTACTTC. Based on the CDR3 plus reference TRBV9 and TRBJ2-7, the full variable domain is DSGVTQTPKHLITATGQRVTLRCSPRSGDLSVYWYQQSLDQGLQFLIQYYNGEERAKGNILERFSAQQFPDLHSELNLSSLELGDSALYFCASSVADRVVGEQYFGPGTRLTVT.

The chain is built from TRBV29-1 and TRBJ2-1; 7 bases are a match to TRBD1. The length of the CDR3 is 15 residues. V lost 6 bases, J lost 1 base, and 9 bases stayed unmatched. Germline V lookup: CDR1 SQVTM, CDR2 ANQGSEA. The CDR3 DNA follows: TGCAGCGTGGCATTTGGACAGGTGTCCTACAATGAGCAGTTCTTC. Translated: CSVAFGQVSYNEQFF.

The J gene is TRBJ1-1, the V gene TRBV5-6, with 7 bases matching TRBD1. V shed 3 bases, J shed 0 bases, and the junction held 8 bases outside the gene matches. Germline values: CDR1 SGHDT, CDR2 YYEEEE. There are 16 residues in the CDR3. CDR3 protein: CASSSPPGTVNTEAFF. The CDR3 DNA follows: TGTGCCAGCAGCTCACCACCCGGGACAGTGAACACTGAAGCTTTCTTT.

The CDR3 sequence is CASSVQGVSYNEQFF. As DNA, the CDR3 is TGCGCCAGCAGCGTACAGGGGGTCTCCTACAATGAGCAGTTCTTC. The chain couples TRBV5-1 to TRBJ2-1; 8 bases are shared with TRBD1. The CDR3 runs 15 residues. Germline V gives CDR1 SGHRS, CDR2 YFSETQ. Trimming took 4 bases from V and 0 from J; bases not matched to a gene: 3.

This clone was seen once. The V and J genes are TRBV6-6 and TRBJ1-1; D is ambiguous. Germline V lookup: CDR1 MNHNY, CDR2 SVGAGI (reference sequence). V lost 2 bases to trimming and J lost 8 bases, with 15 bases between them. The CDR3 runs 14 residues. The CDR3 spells CASSYVPTGLEAFF. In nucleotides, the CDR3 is TGTGCCAGCAGTTACGTACCGACCGGACTGGAAGCTTTCTTT.

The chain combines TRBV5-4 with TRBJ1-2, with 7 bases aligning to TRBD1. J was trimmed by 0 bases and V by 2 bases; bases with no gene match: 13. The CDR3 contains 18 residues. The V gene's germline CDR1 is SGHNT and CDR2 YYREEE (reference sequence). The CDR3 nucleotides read TGTGCCAGCAGCTTTTCTAACCCGGGGACAGCCTCTAACTATGGCTACACCTTC. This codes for CASSFSNPGTASNYGYTF. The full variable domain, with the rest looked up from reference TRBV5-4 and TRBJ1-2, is ETGVTQSPTHLIKTRGQQVTLRCSSQSGHNTVSWYQQALGQGPQFIFQYYREEENGRGNFPPRFSGLQFPNYSSELNVNALELDDSALYLCASSFSNPGTASNYGYTFGSGTRLTVV.

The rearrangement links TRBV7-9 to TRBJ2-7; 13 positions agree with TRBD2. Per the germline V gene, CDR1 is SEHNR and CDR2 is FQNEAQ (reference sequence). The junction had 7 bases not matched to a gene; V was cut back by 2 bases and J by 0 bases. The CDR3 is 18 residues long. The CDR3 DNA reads TGTGCCAGCAGCTTATGGGGACTAGCGGGGCCCTTCTCCTACGAGCAGTACTTC. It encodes CASSLWGLAGPFSYEQYF.

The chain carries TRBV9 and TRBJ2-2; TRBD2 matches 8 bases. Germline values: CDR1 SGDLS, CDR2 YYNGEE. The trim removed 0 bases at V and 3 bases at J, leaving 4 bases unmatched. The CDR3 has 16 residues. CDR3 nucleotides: TGTGCCAGCAGCGTAGCTCCGGGGGGGGACACCGGGGAGCTGTTTTTT. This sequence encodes CASSVAPGGDTGELFF.

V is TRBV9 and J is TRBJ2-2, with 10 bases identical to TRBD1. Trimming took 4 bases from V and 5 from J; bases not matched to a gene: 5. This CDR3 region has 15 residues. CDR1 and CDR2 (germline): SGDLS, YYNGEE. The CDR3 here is CASSPRTGGTGELFF. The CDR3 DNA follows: TGTGCCAGCAGCCCAAGGACAGGGGGAACCGGGGAGCTGTTTTTT.

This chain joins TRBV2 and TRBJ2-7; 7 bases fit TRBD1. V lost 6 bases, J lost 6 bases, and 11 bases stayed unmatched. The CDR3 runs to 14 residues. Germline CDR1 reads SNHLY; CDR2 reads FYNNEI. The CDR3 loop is CASRVLGTAFEQYF. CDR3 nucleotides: TGTGCCAGCAGAGTCTTGGGGACAGCCTTCGAGCAGTACTTC. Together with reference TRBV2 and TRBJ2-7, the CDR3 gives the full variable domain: EPEVTQTPSHQVTQMGQEVILRCVPISNHLYFYWYRQILGQKVEFLVSFYNNEISEKSEIFDDQFSVERPDGSNFTLKIRSTKLEDSAMYFCASRVLGTAFEQYFGPGTRLTVT.

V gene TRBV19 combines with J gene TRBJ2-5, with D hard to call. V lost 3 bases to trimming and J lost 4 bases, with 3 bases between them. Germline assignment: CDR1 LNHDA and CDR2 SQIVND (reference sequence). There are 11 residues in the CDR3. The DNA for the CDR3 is TGTGCCAGTAGTATCAGAGAGACCCAGTACTTC. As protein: CASSIRETQYF.

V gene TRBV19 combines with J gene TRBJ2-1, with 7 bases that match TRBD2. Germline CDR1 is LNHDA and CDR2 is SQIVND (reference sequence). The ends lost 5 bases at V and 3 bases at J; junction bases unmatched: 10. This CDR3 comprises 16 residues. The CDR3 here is CASSSDLAVRYNEQFF. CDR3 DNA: TGTGCCAGTAGTTCAGATCTAGCGGTCCGCTACAATGAGCAGTTCTTC.

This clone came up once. This chain's CDR3 is CASSSGQGNYGYTF. The DNA for the CDR3 is TGTGCCAGCAGTTCCGGACAGGGAAACTATGGCTACACCTTC. The V gene is TRBV7-9, the J gene TRBJ1-2, with 8 bases matching TRBD1. Germline V gene sequence: CDR1 SEHNR, CDR2 FQNEAQ (reference sequence). V lost 6 bases, J lost 2 bases, and 5 bases stayed unmatched. The CDR3 has 14 residues.

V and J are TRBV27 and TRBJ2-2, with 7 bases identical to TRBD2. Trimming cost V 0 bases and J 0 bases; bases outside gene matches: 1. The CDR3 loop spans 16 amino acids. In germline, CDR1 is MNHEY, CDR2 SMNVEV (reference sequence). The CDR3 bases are TGTGCCAGCAGTTTATCGGGAGGGGCGAACACCGGGGAGCTGTTTTTT. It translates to CASSLSGGANTGELFF.

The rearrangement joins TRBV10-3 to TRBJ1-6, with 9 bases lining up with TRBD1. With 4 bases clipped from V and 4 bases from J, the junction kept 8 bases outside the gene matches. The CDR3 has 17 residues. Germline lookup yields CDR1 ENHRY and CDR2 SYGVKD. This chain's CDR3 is CAISADRGIWYNSPLHF. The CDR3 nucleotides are TGTGCCATCAGTGCCGACAGGGGGATATGGTATAATTCACCCCTCCACTTT.

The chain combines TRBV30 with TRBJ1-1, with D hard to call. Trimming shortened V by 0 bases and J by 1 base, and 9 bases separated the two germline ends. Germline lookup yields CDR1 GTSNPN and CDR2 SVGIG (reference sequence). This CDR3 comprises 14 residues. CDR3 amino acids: CAWSVFSGNTEAFF. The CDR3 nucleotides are TGTGCCTGGAGTGTGTTCTCCGGGAACACTGAAGCTTTCTTT.

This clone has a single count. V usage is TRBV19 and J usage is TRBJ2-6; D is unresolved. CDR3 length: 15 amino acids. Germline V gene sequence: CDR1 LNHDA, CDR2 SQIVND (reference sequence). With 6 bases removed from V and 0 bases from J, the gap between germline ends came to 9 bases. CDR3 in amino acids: CASSPVISGANVLTF. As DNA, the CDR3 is TGTGCCAGTAGCCCCGTTATCTCTGGGGCCAACGTCCTGACTTTC.

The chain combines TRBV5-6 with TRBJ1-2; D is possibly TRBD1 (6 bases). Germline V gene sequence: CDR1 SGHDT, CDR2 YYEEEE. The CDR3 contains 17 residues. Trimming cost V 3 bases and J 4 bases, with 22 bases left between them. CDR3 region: CASSSSPLRQETYGYTF. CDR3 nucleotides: TGTGCCAGCAGCTCCTCCCCCCTTCGACAGGAGACCTATGGCTACACCTTC.